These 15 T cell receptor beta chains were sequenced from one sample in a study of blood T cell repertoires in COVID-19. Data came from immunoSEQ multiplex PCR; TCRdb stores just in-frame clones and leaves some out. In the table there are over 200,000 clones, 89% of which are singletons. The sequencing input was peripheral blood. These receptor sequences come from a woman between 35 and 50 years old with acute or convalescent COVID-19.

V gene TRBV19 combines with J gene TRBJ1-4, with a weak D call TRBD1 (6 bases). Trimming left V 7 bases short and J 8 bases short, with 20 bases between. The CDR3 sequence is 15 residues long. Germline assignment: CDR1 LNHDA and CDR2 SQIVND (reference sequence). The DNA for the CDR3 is TGTGCCAGTAACCCGCCGGGACAAGCCGGAGAAAAACTGTTTTTT. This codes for CASNPPGQAGEKLFF.

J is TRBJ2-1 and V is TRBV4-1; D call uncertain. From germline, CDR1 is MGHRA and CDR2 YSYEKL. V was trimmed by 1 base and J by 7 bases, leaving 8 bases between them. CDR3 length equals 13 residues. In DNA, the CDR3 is TGCGCCAGCAGCCAAGGAAACTGGAATGAGCAGTTCTTC. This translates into CASSQGNWNEQFF.

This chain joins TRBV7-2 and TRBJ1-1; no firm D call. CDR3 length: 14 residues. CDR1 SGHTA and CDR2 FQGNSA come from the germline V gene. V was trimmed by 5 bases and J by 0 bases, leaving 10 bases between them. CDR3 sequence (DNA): TGTGCCAGCAGCCCTAGGACTGTGAACACTGAAGCTTTCTTT. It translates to CASSPRTVNTEAFF. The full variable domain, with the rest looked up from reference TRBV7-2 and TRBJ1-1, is GAGVSQSPSNKVTEKGKDVELRCDPISGHTALYWYRQSLGQGLEFLIYFQGNSAPDKSGLPSDRFSAERTGGSVSTLTIQRTQQEDSAVYLCASSPRTVNTEAFFGQGTRLTVV.

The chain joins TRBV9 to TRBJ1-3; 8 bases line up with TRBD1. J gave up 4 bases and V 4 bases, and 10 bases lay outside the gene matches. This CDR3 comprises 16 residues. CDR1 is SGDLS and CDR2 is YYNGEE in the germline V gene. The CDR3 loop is CASSPSWDRRGNTIYF. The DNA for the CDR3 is TGTGCCAGCAGCCCCAGTTGGGACAGGCGGGGAAACACCATATATTTT.

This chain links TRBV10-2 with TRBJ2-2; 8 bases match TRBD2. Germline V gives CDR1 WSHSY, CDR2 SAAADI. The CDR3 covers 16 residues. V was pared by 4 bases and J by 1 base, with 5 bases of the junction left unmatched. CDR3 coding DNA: TGCGCCAGCAGTGTTGCGGGGGGAAGGAACACCGGGGAGCTGTTTTTT. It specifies CASSVAGGRNTGELFF.

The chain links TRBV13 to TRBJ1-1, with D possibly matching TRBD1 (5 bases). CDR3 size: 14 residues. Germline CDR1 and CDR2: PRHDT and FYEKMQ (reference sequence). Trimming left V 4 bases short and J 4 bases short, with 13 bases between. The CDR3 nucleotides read TGTGCCAGCAGCTCCACCCGGGGGAGCACTGAAGCTTTCTTT. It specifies CASSSTRGSTEAFF.

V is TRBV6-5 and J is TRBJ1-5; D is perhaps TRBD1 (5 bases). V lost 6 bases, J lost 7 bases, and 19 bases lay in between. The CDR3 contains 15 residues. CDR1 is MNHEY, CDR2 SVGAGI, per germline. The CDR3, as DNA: TGTGCCAGCAGCCCCGGAGGGGCCCGAATACAGCCCCAGCATTTT. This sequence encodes CASSPGGARIQPQHF.

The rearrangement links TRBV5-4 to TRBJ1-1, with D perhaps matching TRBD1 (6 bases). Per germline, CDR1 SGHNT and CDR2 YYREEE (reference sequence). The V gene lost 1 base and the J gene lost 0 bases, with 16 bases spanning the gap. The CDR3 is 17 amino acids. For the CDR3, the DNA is TGTGCCAGCAGCTTGAGAGGTCAGGACAGCATGAACACTGAAGCTTTCTTT. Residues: CASSLRGQDSMNTEAFF.

The CDR3 DNA sequence: TGCAGCGTAGGACACGGCATGAACACTGAAGCTTTCTTT. Translation gives CSVGHGMNTEAFF. This chain joins TRBV29-1 and TRBJ1-1, with D maybe TRBD1 (5 bases). Per germline, CDR1 SQVTM and CDR2 ANQGSEA. V was trimmed by 6 bases and J by 0 bases, leaving 11 bases between them. This CDR3 region has 13 residues.

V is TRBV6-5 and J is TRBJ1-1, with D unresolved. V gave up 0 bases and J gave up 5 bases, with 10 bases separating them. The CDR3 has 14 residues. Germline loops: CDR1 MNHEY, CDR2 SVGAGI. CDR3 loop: CASSYSTGETEAFF. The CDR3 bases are TGTGCCAGCAGTTACTCGACCGGGGAGACTGAAGCTTTCTTT.

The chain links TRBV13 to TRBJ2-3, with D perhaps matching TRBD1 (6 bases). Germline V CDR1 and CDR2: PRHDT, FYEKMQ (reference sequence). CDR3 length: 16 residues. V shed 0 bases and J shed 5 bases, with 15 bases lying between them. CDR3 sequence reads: CASSLGLDRRRDTQYF. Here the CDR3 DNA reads TGTGCCAGCAGCTTAGGCCTTGACAGGAGGAGAGATACGCAGTATTTT.

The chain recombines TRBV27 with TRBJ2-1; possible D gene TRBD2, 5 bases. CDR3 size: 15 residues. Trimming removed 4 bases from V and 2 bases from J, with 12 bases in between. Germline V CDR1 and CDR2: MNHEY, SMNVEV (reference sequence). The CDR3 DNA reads TGTGCCAGCAGTTCTCCTAGCACAGCCTACAATGAGCAGTTCTTC. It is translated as CASSSPSTAYNEQFF.

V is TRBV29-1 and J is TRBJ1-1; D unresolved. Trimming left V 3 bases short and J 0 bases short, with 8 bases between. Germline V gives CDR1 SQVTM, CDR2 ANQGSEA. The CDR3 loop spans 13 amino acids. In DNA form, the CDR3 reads TGCAGCGTTGAGTTCAATCTGAACACTGAAGCTTTCTTT. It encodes CSVEFNLNTEAFF.

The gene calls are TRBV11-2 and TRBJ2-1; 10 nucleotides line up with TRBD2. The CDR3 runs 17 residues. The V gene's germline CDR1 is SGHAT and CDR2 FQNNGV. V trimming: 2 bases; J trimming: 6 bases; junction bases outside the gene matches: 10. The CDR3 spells CASSLFTSGEGFNEQFF. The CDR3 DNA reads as TGTGCCAGCAGCTTATTCACTAGCGGGGAGGGGTTCAATGAGCAGTTCTTC.

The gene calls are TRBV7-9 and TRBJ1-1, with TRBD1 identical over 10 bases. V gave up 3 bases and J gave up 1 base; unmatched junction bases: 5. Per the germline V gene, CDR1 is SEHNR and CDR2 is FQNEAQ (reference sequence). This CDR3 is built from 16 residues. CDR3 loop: CASSFGTGASNTEAFF. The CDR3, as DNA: TGTGCCAGCAGCTTCGGGACAGGGGCGTCGAACACTGAAGCTTTCTTT. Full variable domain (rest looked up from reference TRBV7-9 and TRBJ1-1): DTGVSQNPRHKITKRGQNVTFRCDPISEHNRLYWYRQTLGQGPEFLTYFQNEAQLEKSRLLSDRFSAERPKGSFSTLEIQRTEQGDSAMYLCASSFGTGASNTEAFFGQGTRLTVV.